This section outlines one T cell receptor (beta chain) sequence together with its context. Its antigen is still unknown. This sample was taken from a study of beta chain features in type 1 diabetes. Expressed TCRB transcripts were sequenced, since all the RNA that had been isolated was reverse transcribed. The assay was immunoSEQ multiplex PCR, and TCRdb's table has in-frame clones only and misses some. The repertoire includes some 410,000 clones, more than 11% of them detected once, and approximately 0.035% sits in the top ten. Study observations and caveats: Still unanswered here is whether HLA type influences TCRB rearrangement. Significant though moderate, a shortening of TCRB CDR3s appeared in all four CD4+ subsets of Type 1 diabetes patients. Shorter templates might be favored by PCR, equally in patients and controls.

Sequenced input: naive CD4+ T cells from blood. This clonotype was obtained from a man aged 25 to 40 in good health.

The CDR3, as DNA: TGTGCCTGGTCGATGACAGCATCCCAAGAGACCCAGTACTTC. Protein product: CAWSMTASQETQYF. The chain links TRBV30 to TRBJ2-5, with TRBD1 as a possible D gene (5 bases). CDR1 and CDR2 (germline): GTSNPN, SVGIG (reference sequence). This CDR3 comprises 14 residues. V was clipped by 5 bases and J by 1 base, with 14 bases between them.